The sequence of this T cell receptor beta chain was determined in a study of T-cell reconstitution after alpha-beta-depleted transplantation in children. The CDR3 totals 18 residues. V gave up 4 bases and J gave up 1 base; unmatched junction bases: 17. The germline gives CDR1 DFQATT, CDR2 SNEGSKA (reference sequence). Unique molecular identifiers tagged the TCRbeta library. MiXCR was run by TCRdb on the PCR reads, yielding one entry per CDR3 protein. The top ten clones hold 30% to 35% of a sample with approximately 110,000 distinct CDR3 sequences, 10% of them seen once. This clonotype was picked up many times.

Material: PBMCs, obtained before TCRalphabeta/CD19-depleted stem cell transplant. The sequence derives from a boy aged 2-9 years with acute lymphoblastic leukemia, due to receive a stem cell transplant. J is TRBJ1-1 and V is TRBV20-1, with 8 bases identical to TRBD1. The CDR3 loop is CSAIDLPSGQGRNTEAFF. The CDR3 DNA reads TGCAGTGCTATTGATCTCCCGAGTGGACAGGGTCGGAACACTGAAGCTTTCTTT.